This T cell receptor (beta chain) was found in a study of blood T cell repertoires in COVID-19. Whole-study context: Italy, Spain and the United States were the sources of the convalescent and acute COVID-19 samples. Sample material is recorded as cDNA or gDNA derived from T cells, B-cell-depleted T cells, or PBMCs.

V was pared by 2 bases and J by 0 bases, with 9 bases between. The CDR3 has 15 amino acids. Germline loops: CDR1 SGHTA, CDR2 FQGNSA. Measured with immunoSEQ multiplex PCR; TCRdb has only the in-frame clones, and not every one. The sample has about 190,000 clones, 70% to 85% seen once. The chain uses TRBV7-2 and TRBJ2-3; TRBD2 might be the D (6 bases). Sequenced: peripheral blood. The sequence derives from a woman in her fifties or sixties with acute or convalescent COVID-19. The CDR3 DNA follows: TGTGCCAGCAGCTTATCGGGAGTCAGCACAGATACGCAGTATTTT. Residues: CASSLSGVSTDTQYF.